This passage covers 12 T cell receptor beta chains from one sample sequenced in a study of vaccination effects on CD4 cells after COVID-19. Assay used: immunoSEQ multiplex PCR; TCRdb lists only in-frame clones, some missing. The repertoire has some 68,000 clones, around 81% of them found once; the top ten carry 0.95% to 1.5%. Their antigens are not known. Using viral peptide pools, the ViraFEST assay grew out antigen-specific CD4+ T cells prior to sequencing. Following a roughly 9-day culture, CD4+ T cells were purified. Participants got two doses of BNT162b2 or mRNA-1273 vaccine. The sample here was CD4+ T cells from PBMCs cultured with HCoV-229E spike peptides, taken after COVID-19 vaccination. These receptors were obtained from a human donor who received a COVID-19 vaccine.

The chain uses TRBV19 and TRBJ1-1, with 9 bases aligning to TRBD1. The V gene end was trimmed by 5 bases and the J gene end by 9 bases; junction bases not matched to a gene: 10. The CDR3 is 14 residues long. Germline assignment: CDR1 LNHDA and CDR2 SQIVND (reference sequence). DNA for the CDR3: TGTGCCAGTAGTCCATTGACAGGGGGTTTTCAAGCTTTCTTT. The encoded protein is CASSPLTGGFQAFF.

The rearrangement uses TRBV7-2 and TRBJ2-1; D is unclear. This CDR3 comprises 15 residues. V gave up 1 base and J gave up 0 bases, with 7 bases separating them. The germline V gene has CDR1 SGHTA and CDR2 FQGNSA. DNA for the CDR3: TGTGCCAGCAGCTTAGTCAGCAGCTCCTACAATGAGCAGTTCTTC. As protein: CASSLVSSSYNEQFF.

J is TRBJ2-1 and V is TRBV29-1; D is unresolved. Germline V gives CDR1 SQVTM, CDR2 ANQGSEA. The CDR3 has 15 amino acids. V dropped 3 bases and J dropped 6 bases, with 18 bases sitting between them. The CDR3 bases are TGCAGCGTTGACATACAGAGACCCACATTCAATGAGCAGTTCTTC. Translated, it gives CSVDIQRPTFNEQFF.

V usage is TRBV6-5 and J usage is TRBJ2-5, with D possibly matching TRBD1 (7 bases). Deletions cut 4 bases from V and 3 bases from J, with 15 bases between. This CDR3 is 15 amino acids long. Germline V gene lookup returns CDR1 MNHEY and CDR2 SVGAGI. The CDR3 DNA reads as TGTGCCAGCAGTTCTTTCCGCGGGACAGAAGAGACCCAGTACTTC. Protein: CASSSFRGTEETQYF.

The chain joins TRBV6-6 to TRBJ2-1; the D is unclear. Germline V gene lookup returns CDR1 MNHNY and CDR2 SVGAGI (reference sequence). This CDR3 has 12 amino acids. V shed 4 bases and J shed 4 bases, with 5 bases lying between them. This CDR3 is CASSFSYNEQFF. CDR3 nucleotides: TGTGCCAGCAGTTTCTCTTACAATGAGCAGTTCTTC.

The chain is built from TRBV6-6 and TRBJ2-3, with D perhaps TRBD1 (5 bases). With 0 bases removed from V and 14 bases from J, the gap between germline ends came to 15 bases. The germline V gene encodes CDR1 MNHNY and CDR2 SVGAGI (reference sequence). This CDR3 is built from 13 residues. CDR3 loop: CASSYSPDTSGYF. DNA for the CDR3: TGTGCCAGCAGTTACTCCCCGGACACGTCGGGGTATTTT.

This chain connects TRBV6-5 to TRBJ1-5; TRBD1 is a possible D gene (5 bases). CDR1 MNHEY and CDR2 SVGAGI come from the germline V gene. Trimming stripped 5 bases from V and 5 bases from J, with 16 bases between. The CDR3 runs to 15 residues. The CDR3 loop reads CASSPTEGTYQPQHF. The CDR3 region has the DNA TGTGCCAGCAGTCCTACCGAGGGGACCTATCAGCCCCAGCATTTT.

The J gene is TRBJ2-1, the V gene TRBV5-1, with TRBD2 matching over 11 bases. The CDR3 length is 16 residues. With 4 bases clipped from V and 2 bases from J, the junction kept 5 bases outside the gene matches. CDR1 and CDR2 (germline): SGHRS, YFSETQ. The CDR3 DNA reads as TGCGCCAGCAGCCCAATGACTAGCGGGGCCTACAATGAGCAGTTCTTC. It codes for CASSPMTSGAYNEQFF.

The chain links TRBV5-1 to TRBJ2-4, with 7 bases lining up with TRBD1. Germline values: CDR1 SGHRS, CDR2 YFSETQ. This CDR3 region has 15 residues. V lost 4 bases, J lost 9 bases, and 13 bases stayed unmatched. CDR3 sequence: CASSRQGMREGIQYF. Written as DNA, the CDR3 is TGCGCCAGCAGCCGACAGGGAATGAGGGAAGGCATTCAGTACTTC. The full variable domain, its missing parts supplied by reference TRBV5-1 and TRBJ2-4, is KAGVTQTPRYLIKTRGQQVTLSCSPISGHRSVSWYQQTPGQGLQFLFEYFSETQRNKGNFPGRFSGRQFSNSRSEMNVSTLELGDSALYLCASSRQGMREGIQYFGAGTRLSVL.

J is TRBJ2-7 and V is TRBV6-2 or TRBV6-3, with D perhaps matching TRBD2 (6 bases). Germline CDR1 reads MNHEY; CDR2 reads SVGEGT. The CDR3 has 15 residues. V was clipped by 6 bases and J by 0 bases, with 15 bases between them. The CDR3 DNA reads TGTGCCAGCAGCCGCGGGACTCCGAGCTCCTACGAGCAGTACGTC. Amino acids: CASSRGTPSSYEQYV.

The V call is TRBV11-2, the J call TRBJ1-4, with D perhaps TRBD1 (5 bases). With 2 bases removed from V and 8 bases from J, the gap between germline ends came to 12 bases. Germline V gene lookup returns CDR1 SGHAT and CDR2 FQNNGV. The CDR3 loop spans 14 amino acids. CDR3 nucleotides: TGTGCCAGCAGCTTAACAGGACAAAGGGAAAAACTGTTTTTT. This gives the protein CASSLTGQREKLFF.

V and J are TRBV3-1 (or the pseudogene TRBV3-2) and TRBJ2-1; TRBD1 matches at 8 bases. CDR3 length equals 15 residues. Losses at the gene ends were 3 bases for V and 9 bases for J; bases not matched to a gene: 10. Germline V gene data show CDR1 as LGHDT and CDR2 as YNNKEL (reference sequence). CDR3 in amino acids: CASSQVRDRYAEQFF. The CDR3 region has the DNA TGTGCCAGCAGCCAGGTTCGGGACAGGTACGCTGAGCAGTTCTTC.